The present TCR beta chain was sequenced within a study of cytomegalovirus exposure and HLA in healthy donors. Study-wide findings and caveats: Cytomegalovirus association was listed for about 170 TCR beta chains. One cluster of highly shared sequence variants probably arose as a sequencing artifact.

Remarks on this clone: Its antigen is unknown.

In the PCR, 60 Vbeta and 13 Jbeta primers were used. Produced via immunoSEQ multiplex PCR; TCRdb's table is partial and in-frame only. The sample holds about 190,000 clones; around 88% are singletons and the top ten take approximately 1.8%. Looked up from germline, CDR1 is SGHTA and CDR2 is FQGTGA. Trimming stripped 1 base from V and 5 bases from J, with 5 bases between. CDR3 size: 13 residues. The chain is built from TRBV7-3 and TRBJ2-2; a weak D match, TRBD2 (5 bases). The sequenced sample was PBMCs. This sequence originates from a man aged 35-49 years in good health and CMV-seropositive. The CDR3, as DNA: TGTGCCAGCAGCTTAAGACTAACCGGGGAGCTGTTTTTT. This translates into CASSLRLTGELFF.